This T cell receptor beta chain is from a study of CD8+CD57+ T cells in acquired aplastic anemia (dated by TCRdb to 2017 to 2018). Regarding the complete study: Extracted DNA from sorted CD4+ and CD8+ cells averaged around 3.2 ug, ranging from about 0.17 to 27.4 ug. CD8+CD57+ expansion was defined as a frequency above the mean frequency observed in healthy subjects. Study-wide conclusions, independent of this receptor: Between patients and healthy controls, no significant difference in CD8+ Simpson's diversity was found (P=0.060). Roughly 29 CD8+ CDR3 sequences were shared between patients and controls but appeared highly expressed in patients and within their immunodominant clones.

Profiling of TCR beta VDJ combinations and CDR3 sequences used genomic DNA as the template. An Illumina HiSeq 2000 was used for TCR repertoire sequencing. Under the source paper's analysis protocol: Repertoires were assessed using TRBV/TRBJ rearrangement plots, CDR3 size and DJ length profiles, and Simpson's diversity index. The immunodominant clone was defined as the most abundant DNA sequence in deep sequencing data. CDR3 amino acid sequences were screened for sharing across subjects and were compared with published repertoires and the VDJdb database. TCRdb reran the public reads through fastp at Q25 and MiXCR, keeping productive beta chains. Rows merge per CDR3 protein into single entries with the most common DNA and genes. Clone size and V and J calls follow TCRdb, not the original study. The sample yields 160,000 or so distinct CDR3 sequences; 40% to 50% were counted once. The ten top clones hold around a third of the sample.

This clonotype was recorded a few times. It has no known antigen specificity. No base quality values were provided; no much bigger clone lies one nucleotide off. Expansion of CD8+CD57+ cells had been shown by flow cytometry in the patients chosen for sequencing. All patients had severe acquired aplastic anemia diagnosed by International Study of Aplastic Anemia and Agranulocytosis and Camitta criteria. No patient had received any therapy when blood was sampled. TCR repertoires of sorted CD4+ and CD8+ blood T cells from severe aplastic anemia patients and healthy subjects were deep-sequenced in the study. Patients were enrolled in the USA under clinicaltrials.gov protocols 00001620, 01623167, 00001397, 00071045, 00081523 and 00961064. Ficoll-Paque density gradient centrifugation was used to isolate peripheral blood mononuclear cells. CD4+ and CD8+ T cells were sorted by FACS or magnetic beads before DNA extraction.

Between the V and J ends, shortened by 2 bases and 1 base respectively, the junction contains 11 bases. Via the germline V gene (reference sequence), CDR1 is LNHNV and CDR2 YYDKDF. The CDR3 covers 15 residues, taking in both the cysteine and the phenylalanine. Here the CDR3 DNA is all that survives: 45 bases in frame from base 1. Recombination connected TRBV15 to TRBJ1-1; the D gene is unclear. The specimen was sorted CD4+, CD8+, or CD8+CD57+ T cells (not recorded which) from PBMCs. This sequence was found in a human donor with aplastic anemia. The CDR3 reads CATSRPTLGNTEAFF. In nucleotide form, the sequence is TGTGCCACCAGCAGACCTACTCTGGGGAACACTGAAGCTTTCTTT.